This entry features one T cell receptor beta chain sequence. This clone has a handful of counts. The antigen this receptor binds is unknown. Per-base qualities were not stored, and no clone one base away is much larger. Whole blood was collected in K2EDTA tubes by collaborating institutions according to the institutions' own protocols. Collaborator samples were shipped for TCRbeta analysis as frozen whole blood, isolated PBMCs, or DNA extracted from either sample type. The immunoSEQ Assay, a bias-controlled multiplex PCR, was used to amplify TCRbeta CDR3 regions from genomic DNA. On the study's bioinformatics: Within the assay, amplification of reference gene primers was used to estimate how many nucleated cells each sample contained. To quantify the absolute abundance of each unique TCRbeta CDR3 rearrangement, sequence reads were collapsed and filtered. Productive Simpson clonality was computed per sample as the square root of Simpson's diversity index over productive rearrangements. TCRdb carries this immuneACCESS record with in-frame sequences only. Its versions omit some clonotypes, under half of them owing to an unresolved V gene in the studies checked, with the rest unexplained. Clone size and V and J calls were adopted from that table, with D and trimming inferred from the DNA. Across this sample there are under 300,000 clones, with around 86% seen only once. The ten largest make up roughly an eighth of the sample.

The sample is drawn from a study of blood T cell repertoires in COVID-19 (dated by TCRdb to between 2020 and 2021). Regarding the study in general: Samples covering the acute and convalescent phases of COVID-19 were provided by collaborators in the United States, Italy and Spain. The material from the prospective study consisted of cDNA or gDNA derived from T cells, B-cell-depleted T cells, or PBMCs. The dataset comprised deeply sampled blood TCRbeta repertoires from subjects exposed to, actively infected with, or recovered from COVID-19. A freely available public database, intended as a resource for researchers studying the immune response to SARS-CoV-2, is where the repertoires were released. The samples were drawn from two sources: the first 160 participants of the ongoing ImmuneRACE study, and 1,254 subjects contributed by 6 global collaborators. A de-identified subject ID, COVID-19 status, age in years and sex were almost always included in the sample metadata. Where available, HLA class I and class II types were taken from metadata supplied by the sample provider and were not determined by assay-based typing. Overall study results and their limits: How much clinical and demographic metadata was included differed by source and by participant, and the metadata was provided uncurated.

V is shortened by 1 base, J by 4 bases, and the region joining them spans 15 bases. Via the germline V gene, CDR1 is SGHTS and CDR2 YDEGEE. The CDR3 numbers 15 residues from cysteine through phenylalanine. Of all the DNA, just the CDR3 is kept, 45 bases in frame from base 1. The sequencing sample was made of peripheral blood. The TCR originated in an elderly man with acute or convalescent COVID-19. The chain is encoded by TRBV5-8 joined to TRBJ2-7; a tentative D call is TRBD1 (5 bases match). The CDR3 region reads CASSLRAGINYEQYF. The DNA sequence is TGTGCCAGCAGCTTGAGGGCAGGGATTAATTACGAGCAGTACTTC.